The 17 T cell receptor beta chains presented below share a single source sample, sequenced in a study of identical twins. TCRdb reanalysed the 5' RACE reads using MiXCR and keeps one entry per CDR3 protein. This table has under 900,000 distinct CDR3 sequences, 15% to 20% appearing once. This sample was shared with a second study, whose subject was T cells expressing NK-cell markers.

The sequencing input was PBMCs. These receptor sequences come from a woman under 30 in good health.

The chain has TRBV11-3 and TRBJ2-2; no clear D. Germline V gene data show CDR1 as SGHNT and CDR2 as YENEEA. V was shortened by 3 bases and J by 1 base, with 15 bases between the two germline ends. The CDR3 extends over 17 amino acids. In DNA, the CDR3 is TGTGCCAGCAGCTTTACCCTGTTAGGCGGGAACACCGGGGAGCTGTTTTTT. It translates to CASSFTLLGGNTGELFF.

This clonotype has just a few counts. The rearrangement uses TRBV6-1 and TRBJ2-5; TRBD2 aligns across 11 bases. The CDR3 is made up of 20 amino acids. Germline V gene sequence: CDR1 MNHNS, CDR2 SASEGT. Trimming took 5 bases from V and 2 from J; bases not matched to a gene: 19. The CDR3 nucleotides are TGTGCCAGCAGTCAAACTTTCCCCGGGACTAGCGGAAAAAGACAAGAGACCCAGTACTTC. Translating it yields CASSQTFPGTSGKRQETQYF.

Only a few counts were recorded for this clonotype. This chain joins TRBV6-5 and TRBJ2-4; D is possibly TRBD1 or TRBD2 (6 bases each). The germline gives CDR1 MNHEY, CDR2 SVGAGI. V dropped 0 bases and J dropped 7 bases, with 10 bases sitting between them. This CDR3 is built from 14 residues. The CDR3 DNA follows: TGTGCCAGCAGTTACTCGGGGGGCCGGAACATTCAGTACTTC. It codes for CASSYSGGRNIQYF.

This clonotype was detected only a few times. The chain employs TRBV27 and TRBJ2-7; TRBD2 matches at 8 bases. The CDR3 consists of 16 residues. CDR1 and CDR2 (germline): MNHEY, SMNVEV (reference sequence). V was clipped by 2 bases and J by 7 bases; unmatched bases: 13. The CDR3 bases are TGTGCCAGCAGTTTAGGCGTAGCGGGGCTACCCAGGGAGCAGTACTTC. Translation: CASSLGVAGLPREQYF.

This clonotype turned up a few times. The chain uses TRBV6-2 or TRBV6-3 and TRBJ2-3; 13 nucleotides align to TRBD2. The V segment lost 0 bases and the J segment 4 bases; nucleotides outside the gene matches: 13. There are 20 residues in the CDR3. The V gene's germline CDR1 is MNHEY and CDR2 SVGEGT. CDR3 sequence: CASSYSRTSGGRPPPDTQYF. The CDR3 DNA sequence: TGTGCCAGCAGTTACTCGAGGACTAGCGGGGGACGTCCCCCCCCAGATACGCAGTATTTT.

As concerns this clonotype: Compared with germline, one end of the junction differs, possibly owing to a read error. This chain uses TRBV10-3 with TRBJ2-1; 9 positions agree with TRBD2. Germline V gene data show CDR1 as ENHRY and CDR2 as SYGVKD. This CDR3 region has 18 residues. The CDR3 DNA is TGTGCCTTCAGTTCATGGGCCTTCTTAGCGGGAGAGGCCTATGAGCAGTTCTTC. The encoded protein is CAFSSWAFLAGEAYEQFF.

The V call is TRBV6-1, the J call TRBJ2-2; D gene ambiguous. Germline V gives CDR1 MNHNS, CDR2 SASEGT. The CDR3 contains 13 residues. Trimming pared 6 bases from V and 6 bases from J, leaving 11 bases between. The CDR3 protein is CASSLVRSGELFF. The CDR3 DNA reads TGTGCCAGCAGCCTCGTTCGTTCCGGGGAGCTGTTTTTT.

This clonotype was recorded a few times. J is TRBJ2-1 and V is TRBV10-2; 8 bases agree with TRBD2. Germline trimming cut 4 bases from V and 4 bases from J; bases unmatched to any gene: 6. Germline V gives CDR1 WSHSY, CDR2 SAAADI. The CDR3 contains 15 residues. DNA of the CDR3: TGCGCCAGCAGTGGGGGCGGGGGGAGATACAATGAGCAGTTCTTC. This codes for CASSGGGGRYNEQFF.

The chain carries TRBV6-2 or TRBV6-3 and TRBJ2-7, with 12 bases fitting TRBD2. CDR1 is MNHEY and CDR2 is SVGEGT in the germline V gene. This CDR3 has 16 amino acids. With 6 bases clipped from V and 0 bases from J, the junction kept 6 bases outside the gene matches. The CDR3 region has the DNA TGTGCCAGCAGCCCCCGACTAGCGGGAGACTCCTACGAGCAGTACTTC. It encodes CASSPRLAGDSYEQYF.

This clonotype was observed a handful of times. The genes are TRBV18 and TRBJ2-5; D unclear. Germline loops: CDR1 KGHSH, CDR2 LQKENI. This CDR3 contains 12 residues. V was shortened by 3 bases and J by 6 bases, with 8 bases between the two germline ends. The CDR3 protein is CASSPPAQTQYF. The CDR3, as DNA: TGTGCCAGCTCACCCCCGGCCCAGACCCAGTACTTC.

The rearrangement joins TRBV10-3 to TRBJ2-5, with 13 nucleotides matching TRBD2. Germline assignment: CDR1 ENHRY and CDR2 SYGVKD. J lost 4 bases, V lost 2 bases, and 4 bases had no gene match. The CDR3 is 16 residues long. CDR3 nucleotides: TGTGCCATCAGTGAGACCGGACTAGCGGGGGTAGAGACCCAGTACTTC. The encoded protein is CAISETGLAGVETQYF.

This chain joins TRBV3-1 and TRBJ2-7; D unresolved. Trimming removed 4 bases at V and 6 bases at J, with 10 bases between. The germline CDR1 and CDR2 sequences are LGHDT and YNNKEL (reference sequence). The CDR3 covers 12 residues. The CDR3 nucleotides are TGTGCCAGCAGCCCCGGCACGTCCGAGCAGTACTTC. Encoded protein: CASSPGTSEQYF.

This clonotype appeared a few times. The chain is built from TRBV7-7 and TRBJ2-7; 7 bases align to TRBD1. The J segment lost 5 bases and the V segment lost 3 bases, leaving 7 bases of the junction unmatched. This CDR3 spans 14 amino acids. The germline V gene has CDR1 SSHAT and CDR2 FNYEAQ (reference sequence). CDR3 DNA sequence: TGTGCCAGCAGCTTGAGACCAGGGGGACACGAGCAGTACTTC. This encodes CASSLRPGGHEQYF.

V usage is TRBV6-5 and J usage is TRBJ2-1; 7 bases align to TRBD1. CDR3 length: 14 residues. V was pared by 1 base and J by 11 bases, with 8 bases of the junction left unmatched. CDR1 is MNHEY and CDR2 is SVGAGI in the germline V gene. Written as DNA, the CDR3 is TGTGCCAGCAGTTACTTAGGGACAGAAGGGAAGCAGTTCTTC. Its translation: CASSYLGTEGKQFF.

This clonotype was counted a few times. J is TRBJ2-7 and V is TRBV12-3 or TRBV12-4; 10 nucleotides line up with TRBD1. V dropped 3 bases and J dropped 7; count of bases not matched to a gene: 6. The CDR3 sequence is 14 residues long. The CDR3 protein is CASSFGTGAREQYF. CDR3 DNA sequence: TGTGCCAGCAGTTTCGGGACAGGGGCGCGGGAGCAGTACTTC.

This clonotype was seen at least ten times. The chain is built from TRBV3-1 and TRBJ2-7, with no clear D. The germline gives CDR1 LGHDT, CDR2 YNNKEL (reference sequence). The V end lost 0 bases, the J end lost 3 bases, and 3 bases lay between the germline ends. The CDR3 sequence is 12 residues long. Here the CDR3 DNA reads TGTGCCAGCAGCCAAGATTTCTACGAGCAGTACTTC. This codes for CASSQDFYEQYF.

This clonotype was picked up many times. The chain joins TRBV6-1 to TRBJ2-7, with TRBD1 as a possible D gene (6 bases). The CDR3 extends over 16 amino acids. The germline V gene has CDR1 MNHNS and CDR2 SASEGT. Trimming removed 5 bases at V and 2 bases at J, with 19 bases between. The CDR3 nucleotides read TGTGCCAGCAGTCCCACGCAGGGGTCTAGTCCCTACGAGCAGTACTTC. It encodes CASSPTQGSSPYEQYF.